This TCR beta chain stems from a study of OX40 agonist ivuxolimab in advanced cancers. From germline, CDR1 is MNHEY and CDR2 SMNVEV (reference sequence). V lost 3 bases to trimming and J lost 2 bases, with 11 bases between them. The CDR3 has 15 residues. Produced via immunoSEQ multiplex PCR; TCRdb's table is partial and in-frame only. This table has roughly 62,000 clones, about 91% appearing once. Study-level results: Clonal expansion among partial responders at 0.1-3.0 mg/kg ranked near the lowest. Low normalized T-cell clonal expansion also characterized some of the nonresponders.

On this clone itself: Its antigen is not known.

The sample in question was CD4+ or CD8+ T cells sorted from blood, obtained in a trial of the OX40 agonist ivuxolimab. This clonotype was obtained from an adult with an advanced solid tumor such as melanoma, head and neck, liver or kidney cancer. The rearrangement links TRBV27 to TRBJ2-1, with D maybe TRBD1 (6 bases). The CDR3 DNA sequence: TGTGCCAGCAGTTTTTCTGGACAGACCTACAATGAGCAGTTCTTC. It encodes CASSFSGQTYNEQFF.